The 21 T cell receptor beta chains given below trace back to one sample, sequenced in a study of T cell responses to AZD1222 COVID-19 vaccine. Some clones are missing from TCRdb's copy, which holds only in-frame ones; the method was immunoSEQ multiplex PCR. The repertoire has around 180,000 clones, approximately 87% of them found once; the top ten carry 2.5% to 3%. The sample consisted of peripheral blood, taken on day 0 of MenACWY control vaccination. These receptors were collected from an adult in good health.

This clone appeared a few times. The rearrangement links TRBV4-1 to TRBJ1-3; the D is unclear. Germline assignment: CDR1 MGHRA and CDR2 YSYEKL. The CDR3 covers 17 residues. V lost 1 base and J lost 0, with 13 bases in between. In DNA, the CDR3 is TGCGCCAGCAGCCAAGCGAACCTCATCTCCTCTGGAAACACCATATATTTT. Its translation is CASSQANLISSGNTIYF.

The table lists this clone with a count of one. V is TRBV7-6 and J is TRBJ2-1; D is unresolved. This CDR3 spans 15 amino acids. Germline V gene lookup returns CDR1 SGHVS and CDR2 FNYEAQ. Trimming took 5 bases from V and 2 from J, leaving 13 bases between them. The DNA for the CDR3 is TGTGCCAGCAGCCCCCACAGCCGGCCCTACAATGAGCAGTTCTTC. It yields the protein CASSPHSRPYNEQFF. Full variable domain (missing parts from reference TRBV7-6 and TRBJ2-1): GAGVSQSPRYKVTKRGQDVALRCDPISGHVSLYWYRQALGQGPEFLTYFNYEAQQDKSGLPNDRFSAERPEGSISTLTIQRTEQRDSAMYRCASSPHSRPYNEQFFGPGTRLTVL.

The rearrangement joins TRBV28 to TRBJ1-5; D gene ambiguous. CDR1 and CDR2 from the germline V gene are MDHEN and SYDVKM. V lost 8 bases, J lost 2 bases, and 13 bases lay in between. CDR3 size: 14 residues. CDR3 bases: TGTGCCAGCCGAGGAGGCCTCGGCAATCAGCCCCAGCATTTT. Translating gives CASRGGLGNQPQHF. The full variable domain, its missing parts supplied by reference TRBV28 and TRBJ1-5, is DVKVTQSSRYLVKRTGEKVFLECVQDMDHENMFWYRQDPGLGLRLIYFSYDVKMKEKGDIPEGYSVSREKKERFSLILESASTNQTSMYLCASRGGLGNQPQHFGDGTRLSIL.

This clone was seen a few times. This chain connects TRBV7-9 to TRBJ1-2, with a possible D match to TRBD1 (5 bases). Trimming cost V 4 bases and J 2 bases, with 11 bases left between them. This CDR3 region has 14 residues. Looked up from germline, CDR1 is SEHNR and CDR2 is FQNEAQ (reference sequence). The CDR3 nucleotides are TGTGCCAGCAGCTCAGTCGGGGCAAACTATGGCTACACCTTC. As protein: CASSSVGANYGYTF.

This clone has a single count. This rearrangement joins TRBV14 to TRBJ1-2; a weak D match, TRBD1 (5 bases). The germline gives CDR1 SGHDN, CDR2 FVKESK. V was pared by 4 bases and J by 9 bases, with 18 bases between. The CDR3 is 14 amino acids. CDR3 sequence (DNA): TGTGCCAGCAGCCTGGTGTCTTCAGGGCCCAGCTACACCTTC. It translates to CASSLVSSGPSYTF.

CDR3 sequence: CASTWGNTEAFF. Written as DNA, the CDR3 is TGTGCCAGCACTTGGGGCAACACTGAAGCTTTCTTT. The chain employs TRBV28 and TRBJ1-1; maybe TRBD1 (5 bases). There are 12 residues in the CDR3. Germline-derived CDR1 and CDR2 are MDHEN and SYDVKM. Trimming left V 7 bases short and J 2 bases short, with 8 bases between.

The CDR3 here is CASSLFSLVSRTDTQYF. The CDR3 DNA sequence: TGTGCCAGCAGCTTATTCAGCCTCGTTTCCCGCACAGATACGCAGTATTTT. This chain joins TRBV11-2 and TRBJ2-3; D is uncertain. Trimming removed 2 bases from V and 1 base from J, with 16 bases in between. This CDR3 region has 17 residues. Germline V CDR1 and CDR2: SGHAT, FQNNGV. Full variable domain (rest looked up from reference TRBV11-2 and TRBJ2-3): EAGVAQSPRYKIIEKRQSVAFWCNPISGHATLYWYQQILGQGPKLLIQFQNNGVVDDSQLPKDRFSAERLKGVDSTLKIQPAKLEDSAVYLCASSLFSLVSRTDTQYFGPGTRLTVL.

V usage is TRBV19 and J usage is TRBJ1-2; D is ambiguous. The CDR3 has 12 amino acids. Germline values: CDR1 LNHDA, CDR2 SQIVND (reference sequence). V lost 3 bases and J 4 bases, leaving 6 bases between the germline ends. CDR3 DNA sequence: TGTGCCAGTAGTATGGACTTCTATGGCTACACCTTC. The encoded protein is CASSMDFYGYTF. Variable domain in full (rest from reference TRBV19 and TRBJ1-2): DGGITQSPKYLFRKEGQNVTLSCEQNLNHDAMYWYRQDPGQGLRLIYYSQIVNDFQKGDIAEGYSVSREKKESFPLTVTSAQKNPTAFYLCASSMDFYGYTFGSGTRLTVV.

This clone was seen a single time. V usage is TRBV2 and J usage is TRBJ2-3; possibly TRBD2 for D (5 bases). The CDR3 totals 14 residues. V dropped 4 bases and J dropped 1 base, with 9 bases sitting between them. Germline V gene lookup returns CDR1 SNHLY and CDR2 FYNNEI. The CDR3 protein is CASSGGSGTDTQYF. In DNA, the CDR3 is TGTGCCAGCAGTGGCGGTAGCGGCACAGATACGCAGTATTTT.

This chain links TRBV4-1 with TRBJ1-2; 7 bases map to TRBD1. The CDR3 runs 14 residues. Trimming removed 0 bases from V and 5 bases from J; junction bases left unmatched: 3. Per the germline V gene, CDR1 is MGHRA and CDR2 is YSYEKL. The CDR3 DNA is TGCGCCAGCAGCCAAGACAGGGGGAGTTATGGCTACACCTTC. This gives the protein CASSQDRGSYGYTF.

This clone has just one count. This chain joins TRBV5-1 and TRBJ2-2; no clear D. This CDR3 is built from 17 residues. Trimming left V 2 bases short and J 0 bases short, with 14 bases between. Germline lookup yields CDR1 SGHRS and CDR2 YFSETQ. The CDR3 sequence is CASSFPKSLANTGELFF. The CDR3 DNA reads TGCGCCAGCAGCTTTCCAAAGAGTCTGGCGAACACCGGGGAGCTGTTTTTT.

This clone was recorded once. The chain employs TRBV28 and TRBJ1-5; no firm D call. CDR1 is MDHEN, CDR2 SYDVKM, per germline. This CDR3 comprises 14 residues. V was trimmed by 7 bases and J by 0 bases, leaving 10 bases between them. The CDR3 coding sequence is TGTGCCAGCACCCTGGGGTATAGCAATCAGCCCCAGCATTTT. It yields the protein CASTLGYSNQPQHF.

This rearrangement joins TRBV7-7 to TRBJ2-1, with 7 positions matching TRBD1. Germline loops: CDR1 SSHAT, CDR2 FNYEAQ (reference sequence). V dropped 2 bases and J dropped 2; count of bases not matched to a gene: 3. This CDR3 has 15 residues. CDR3 sequence reads: CASSLLGGPYNEQFF. The CDR3, as DNA: TGTGCCAGCAGCTTATTAGGGGGCCCCTACAATGAGCAGTTCTTC. The full variable domain, with the rest looked up from reference TRBV7-7 and TRBJ2-1, is GAGVSQSPRYKVTKRGQDVTLRCDPISSHATLYWYQQALGQGPEFLTYFNYEAQPDKSGLPSDRFSAERPEGSISTLTIQRTEQRDSAMYRCASSLLGGPYNEQFFGPGTRLTVL.

The count of this clone is one. CDR3 in amino acids: CASSSDRANYGYTF. DNA of the CDR3: TGTGCCAGCAGCTCAGACAGAGCTAACTATGGCTACACCTTC. J is TRBJ1-2 and V is TRBV7-2; D might be TRBD1 (5 bases). The ends were cut back, 4 bases at V and 0 bases at J, with 9 bases in the middle. Germline CDR1 is SGHTA and CDR2 is FQGNSA. The CDR3 has 14 amino acids.

The CDR3 DNA reads as TGTGCAAGTCGCGAGCCCCCCCGGGACGTATTTCCCTACGAGCAGTACTTC. Protein: CASREPPRDVFPYEQYF. The chain couples TRBV12-2 to TRBJ2-7. TRBV12-2 is a documented pseudogene. This CDR3 contains 17 residues.

The chain uses TRBV6-5 and TRBJ1-4, with 7 nucleotides matching TRBD1. The CDR3 runs to 12 residues. The germline V gene has CDR1 MNHEY and CDR2 SVGAGI. Unmatched junction bases numbered 5, after V lost 8 bases and J lost 8 bases. The CDR3 loop reads CASGTVGEKLFF. CDR3 DNA: TGTGCCAGCGGGACAGTTGGGGAAAAACTGTTTTTT.

This rearrangement joins TRBV30 to TRBJ1-5; the match to TRBD1 covers 7 bases. CDR3 length: 15 residues. The J segment lost 3 bases and the V segment lost 1 base, leaving 6 bases of the junction unmatched. CDR1 and CDR2 from the germline V gene are GTSNPN and SVGIG (reference sequence). The DNA of the CDR3 is TGTGCCTGGAGTGAAGCCGGGACAGTCAATCAGCCCCAGCATTTT. It codes for CAWSEAGTVNQPQHF.

The chain joins TRBV9 to TRBJ2-2; D ambiguous. V shed 0 bases and J shed 4 bases, with 10 bases lying between them. CDR1 SGDLS and CDR2 YYNGEE come from the germline V gene. This CDR3 comprises 15 residues. The CDR3 region is CASSVGPLGTGELFF. CDR3 bases: TGTGCCAGCAGCGTAGGGCCCCTAGGCACCGGGGAGCTGTTTTTT.

This clone was recorded once. The chain joins TRBV6-5 to TRBJ1-2; a possible D gene is TRBD1 (5 bases). Trimming left V 7 bases short and J 4 bases short, with 19 bases between. Germline-derived CDR1 and CDR2 are MNHEY and SVGAGI. The CDR3 covers 15 residues. Here the CDR3 DNA reads TGTGCCAGCACCGGCGGGGCGGGAGAGTTCTATGGCTACACCTTC. Residues: CASTGGAGEFYGYTF.

This chain joins TRBV20-1 and TRBJ2-3, with 8 bases matching TRBD2. Looked up from germline, CDR1 is DFQATT and CDR2 is SNEGSKA (reference sequence). The V segment lost 3 bases and the J segment 5 bases; nucleotides outside the gene matches: 7. The CDR3 totals 14 residues. The CDR3 nucleotides are TGCAGTGCTAGTGACGGGGGGGAAGGAGATACGCAGTATTTT. Protein product: CSASDGGEGDTQYF.

The V call is TRBV5-4, the J call TRBJ2-7, with D tentatively TRBD1 or TRBD2 (5 bases each). CDR3 length equals 14 residues. The germline V gene has CDR1 SGHNT and CDR2 YYREEE (reference sequence). The V end lost 6 bases, the J end lost 5 bases, and 18 bases lay between the germline ends. The CDR3: CASTPDSLGDEQYF. The DNA for the CDR3 is TGTGCCAGCACCCCTGACAGCCTCGGGGACGAGCAGTACTTC.